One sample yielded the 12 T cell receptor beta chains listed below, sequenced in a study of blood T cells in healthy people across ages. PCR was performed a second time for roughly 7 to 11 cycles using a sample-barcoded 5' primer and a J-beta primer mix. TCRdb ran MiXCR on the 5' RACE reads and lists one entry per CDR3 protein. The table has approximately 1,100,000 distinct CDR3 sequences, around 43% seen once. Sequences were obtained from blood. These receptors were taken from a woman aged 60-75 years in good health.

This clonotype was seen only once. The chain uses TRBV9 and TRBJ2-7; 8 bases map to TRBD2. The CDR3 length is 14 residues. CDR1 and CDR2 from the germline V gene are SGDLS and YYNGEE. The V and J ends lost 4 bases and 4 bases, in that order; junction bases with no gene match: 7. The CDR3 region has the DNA TGTGCCAGCAGCATAAGCGGGAGTGGGTACGAGCAGTACTTC. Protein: CASSISGSGYEQYF.

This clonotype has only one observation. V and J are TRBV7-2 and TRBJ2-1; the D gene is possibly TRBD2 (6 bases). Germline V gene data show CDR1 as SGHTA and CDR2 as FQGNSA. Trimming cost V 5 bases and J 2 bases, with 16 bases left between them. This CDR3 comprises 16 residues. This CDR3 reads CASSPYVGGPYNEQFF. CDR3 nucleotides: TGTGCCAGCAGCCCATACGTCGGAGGGCCCTACAATGAGCAGTTCTTC.

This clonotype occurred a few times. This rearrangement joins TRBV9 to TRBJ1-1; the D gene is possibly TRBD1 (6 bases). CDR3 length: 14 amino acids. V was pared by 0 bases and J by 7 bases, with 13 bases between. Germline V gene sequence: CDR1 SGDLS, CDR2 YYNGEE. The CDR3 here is CASSVVPGHLEAFF. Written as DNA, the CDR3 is TGTGCCAGCAGCGTAGTCCCGGGACACCTTGAAGCTTTCTTT.

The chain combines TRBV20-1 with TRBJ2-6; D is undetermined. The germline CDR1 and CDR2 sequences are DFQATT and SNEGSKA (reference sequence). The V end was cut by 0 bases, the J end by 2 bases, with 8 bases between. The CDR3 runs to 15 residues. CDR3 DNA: TGCAGTGCTAGAGATGGAAGGGCTGGGGCCAACGTCCTGACTTTC. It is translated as CSARDGRAGANVLTF.

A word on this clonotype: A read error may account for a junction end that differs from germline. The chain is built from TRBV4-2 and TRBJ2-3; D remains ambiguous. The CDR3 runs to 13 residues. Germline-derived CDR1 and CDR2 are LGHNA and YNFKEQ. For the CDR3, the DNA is TGTGCCAGCAGCCACGATCGCACAGATTCGCAGTATTTT. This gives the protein CASSHDRTDSQYF.

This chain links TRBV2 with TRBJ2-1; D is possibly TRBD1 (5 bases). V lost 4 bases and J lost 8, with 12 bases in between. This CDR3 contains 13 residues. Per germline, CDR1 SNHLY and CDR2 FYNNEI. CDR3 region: CASSVGQGDEQFF. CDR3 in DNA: TGTGCCAGCAGTGTGGGGCAAGGGGATGAGCAGTTCTTC.

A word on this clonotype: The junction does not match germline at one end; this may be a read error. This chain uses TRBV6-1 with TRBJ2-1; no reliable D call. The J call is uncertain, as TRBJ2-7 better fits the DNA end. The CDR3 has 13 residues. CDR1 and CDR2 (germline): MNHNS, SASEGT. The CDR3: CANSTSSYNEQYF. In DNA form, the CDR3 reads TGTGCCAACAGTACGTCTTCCTACAATGAGCAGTACTTC.

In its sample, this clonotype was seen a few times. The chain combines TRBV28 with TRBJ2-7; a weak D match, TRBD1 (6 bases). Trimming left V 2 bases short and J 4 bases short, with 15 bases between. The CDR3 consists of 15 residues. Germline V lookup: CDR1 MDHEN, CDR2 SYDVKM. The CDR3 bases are TGTGCCAGCAGTTTAGGGGGCCCTGGGATATACGAGCAGTACTTC. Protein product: CASSLGGPGIYEQYF.

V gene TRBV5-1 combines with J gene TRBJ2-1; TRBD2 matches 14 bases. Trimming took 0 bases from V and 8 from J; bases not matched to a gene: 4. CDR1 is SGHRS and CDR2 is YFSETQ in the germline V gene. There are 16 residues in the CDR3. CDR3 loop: CASSLGLAGGPDEQFF. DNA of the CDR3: TGCGCCAGCAGCTTGGGACTAGCGGGAGGGCCCGATGAGCAGTTCTTC.

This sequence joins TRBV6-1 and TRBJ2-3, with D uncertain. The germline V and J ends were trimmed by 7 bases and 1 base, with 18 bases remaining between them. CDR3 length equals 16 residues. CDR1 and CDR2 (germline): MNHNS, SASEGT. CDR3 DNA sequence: TGTGCCAGCATGATCGTCTTTCGACCGGGCACAGATACGCAGTATTTT. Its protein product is CASMIVFRPGTDTQYF.

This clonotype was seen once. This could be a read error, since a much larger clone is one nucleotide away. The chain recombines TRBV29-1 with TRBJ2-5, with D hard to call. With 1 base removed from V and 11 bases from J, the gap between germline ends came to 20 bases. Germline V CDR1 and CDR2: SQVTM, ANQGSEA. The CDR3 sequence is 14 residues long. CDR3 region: CSVEGGTWVNEQYF. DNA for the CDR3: TGCAGCGTTGAAGGAGGAACCTGGGTCAATGAGCAGTACTTC.

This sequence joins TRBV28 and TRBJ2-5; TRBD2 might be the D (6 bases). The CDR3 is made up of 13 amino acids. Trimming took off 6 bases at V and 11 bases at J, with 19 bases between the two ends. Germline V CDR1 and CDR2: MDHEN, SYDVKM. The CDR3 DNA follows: TGTGCCAGCAGCCCGGTGAGCGGGCTGGAGCAGTACTTC. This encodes CASSPVSGLEQYF. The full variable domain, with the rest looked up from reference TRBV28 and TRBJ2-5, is DVKVTQSSRYLVKRTGEKVFLECVQDMDHENMFWYRQDPGLGLRLIYFSYDVKMKEKGDIPEGYSVSREKKERFSLILESASTNQTSMYLCASSPVSGLEQYFGPGTRLLVL.